Below are 2 T cell receptor beta chains sequenced from a single sample in a study of blood T cell repertoires in COVID-19. Data came from immunoSEQ multiplex PCR; TCRdb stores just in-frame clones and leaves some out. The sample carries some 120,000 clones, 84% recorded once. Material for sequencing was peripheral blood. The source of these receptors is a woman aged 25-40 years who had recovered from COVID-19.

The chain combines TRBV5-1 with TRBJ1-1; no firm D call. Germline CDR1 reads SGHRS; CDR2 reads YFSETQ. The CDR3 is 14 residues long. The ends were cut back, 0 bases at V and 0 bases at J, with 6 bases in the middle. CDR3 protein: CASSLGVMNTEAFF. In nucleotides, the CDR3 is TGCGCCAGCAGCTTGGGCGTTATGAACACTGAAGCTTTCTTT. The full variable domain, in which reference TRBV5-1 and TRBJ1-1 provide the parts outside the CDR3, is KAGVTQTPRYLIKTRGQQVTLSCSPISGHRSVSWYQQTPGQGLQFLFEYFSETQRNKGNFPGRFSGRQFSNSRSEMNVSTLELGDSALYLCASSLGVMNTEAFFGQGTRLTVV.

The chain uses TRBV7-3 and TRBJ2-3; 10 bases align to TRBD2. Germline-derived CDR1 and CDR2 are SGHTA and FQGTGA. The CDR3 is 14 residues long. After removal of 5 bases from V and 4 bases from J, the junction contained 3 bases not matched to a gene. This CDR3 is CASSPLAGADTQYF. For the CDR3, the DNA is TGTGCCAGCAGCCCCCTAGCGGGGGCAGATACGCAGTATTTT.